This note documents a single T cell receptor beta chain sequence. Its binding antigen is unknown. The input lacks base qualities; no much larger clone sits a single base away. The library was obtained by 5' RACE. TCRbeta was amplified in two PCR rounds using Phusion High-Fidelity polymerase, and the primers carried sample-specific barcodes. TCRbeta libraries were generated by template-switch cDNA synthesis with SMARTScribe reverse transcriptase and a TRBC-specific primer. After barcoding, samples were pooled and then prepared using the NEBNext Ultra DNA Library Prep Kit for Illumina. Sequencing of libraries was performed on an Illumina MiSeq with the MiSeq reagent kit v2, 300 cycles. Under the source paper's analysis protocol: Jemultiplexer was used to demultiplex reads by barcode, and MiTCR with default parameters handled the alignment. Non-functional sequences were removed with VDJtools, and each clonotype was defined by its amino acid sequence, with frequencies calculated from the assigned sequence reads. In the clonal space homeostasis analysis, clonotypes were grouped by frequency into over-represented (0.05-1), large, medium and small bins. TCRdb cleaned the public reads at Q25 with fastp, built clones with MiXCR and kept in-frame beta chains. CDR3 protein sequences are deduplicated, and each keeps its most common genes and DNA. It is TCRdb's table, rather than the study itself, that gives the V and J calls and clone size. Here the sample has about 1,400 distinct CDR3 sequences; 45% to 55% occur a single time. The ten largest make up over 35% of the sample.

V sheds 6 bases and J sheds 6 bases, leaving 25 bases between their ends. The CDR3 measures 16 amino acids from cysteine to phenylalanine. Only the CDR3 part of the read is kept: 48 bases, read in frame from the first base. The CDR1 and CDR2 encoded by the germline V gene (reference sequence) are DFQATT and SNEGSKA. The data derive from a study of MAIT cells during Salmonella Paratyphi A infection (dated by TCRdb to 2015 to 2018). For the study in its entirety: Adult volunteers aged 18 to 60 ingested a single dose of 1-5x10^3 CFU of S. Paratyphi A strain NVGH308. Starting at diagnosis, the diagnosed volunteers took ciprofloxacin 500 mg twice daily for 14 days.

Results and caveats for the whole study, not just this receptor: The availability of volunteer samples limited the sample sizes, but these sizes were considered adequate to detect differences between groups. MAIT TRBV usage was oligoclonal with a preference for TRBV20 and TRBV6, and infection appeared not to change this usage. More expansion or contraction among the top five MAIT clonotypes was shown in diagnosed volunteers than in healthy controls (approximately 0.53 versus 0.13), suggesting infection-driven repertoire reshaping. Space occupied by over-represented MAIT clonotypes fell significantly from baseline to mid-infection (about 0.15 to 0.10), with no significant post-infection difference.

The sample's time point label, decoded: before S. Paratyphi A challenge (baseline). MAIT cells, defined as Valpha7.2+ CD161+ T cells, were identified and sorted by flow cytometry. In about 6 volunteers who developed enteric fever after controlled oral challenge with live Salmonella Paratyphi A, circulating MAIT cell TCRbeta repertoires were profiled over time. Each diagnosed volunteer contributed MAIT cell samples at pre-infection, mid-infection and post-infection timepoints. Enteric fever was diagnosed as Paratyphi A bacteremia and/or persistent fever above 38 °C lasting more than 12 hours. Challenged volunteers were diagnosed with infection sometime between day 4 and day 7 after challenge. For RNA extraction, between 5,000 and 10,000 MAIT cells from each sample were sorted straight into RNAqueous-Micro lysis buffer. Lymphoprep gradient centrifugation was used to isolate peripheral blood mononuclear cells from blood samples and leukocyte cones. Sorting was done on either a BD FACSAria Fusion or a BD FACSAria III sorter.

The sequence is built from TRBV20-1 and TRBJ2-3; TRBD2 could be the D gene, as 5 bases match. The clonotype was recovered from a person aged 18 to 75 who was deliberately infected with Salmonella Paratyphi A in a paratyphoid fever challenge study. Sequencing was performed on MAIT cells from blood, taken at the first sampling point of the challenge study. The nucleotides are TGCAGTGCCAGCAGTATGAACGGAGGCCAAGGGGATACGCAGTATTTT. This codes for CSASSMNGGQGDTQYF.